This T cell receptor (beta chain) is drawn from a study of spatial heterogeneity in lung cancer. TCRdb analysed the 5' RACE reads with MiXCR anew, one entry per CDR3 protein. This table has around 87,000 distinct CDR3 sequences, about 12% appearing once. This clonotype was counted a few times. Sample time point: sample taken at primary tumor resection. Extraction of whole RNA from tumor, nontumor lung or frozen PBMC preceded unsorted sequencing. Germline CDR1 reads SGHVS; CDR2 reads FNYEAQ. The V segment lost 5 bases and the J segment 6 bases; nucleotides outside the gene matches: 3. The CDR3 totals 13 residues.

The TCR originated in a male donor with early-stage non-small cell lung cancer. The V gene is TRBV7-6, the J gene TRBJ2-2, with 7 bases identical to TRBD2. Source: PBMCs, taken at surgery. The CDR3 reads CASSGRESGELFF. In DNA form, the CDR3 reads TGTGCCAGCAGCGGGCGGGAGTCCGGGGAGCTGTTTTTT.